This T cell receptor beta chain originates from a study of shared clonotypes between healthy human individuals (dated by TCRdb to the early 2020s). Describing the broader study: Two women and three men aged 18 to 49 years were included in the cohort. Between about 0.94 and 10 billion PBMCs per donor were obtained by leukapheresis. Libraries were prepared and TCR repertoires were sequenced by different laboratories using diverse techniques, in order to increase sequencing depth and limit assay-specific biases. To estimate repertoire size and how much clonotype sharing occurs between individuals, the study deeply sequenced the blood TCR repertoires of five healthy adults. For each donor, CD4 naive and CD4 memory were each run on three plates, CD8 naive on two plates, and CD8 memory on one plate. On the study overall, not on this receptor specifically: Naive subsets generally had larger estimated clonotype richness than memory subsets did. Incomplete sequencing was indicated by rarefaction of sorted-subset datasets, despite the large sequencing depth. Compared with non-shared clonotypes, clonotypes shared by all four sorted-subset donors had higher generation probabilities. Approximately 5% of naive CD4, approximately 3.7% of naive CD8, 2% to 2.5% of memory CD4, and 0.4% of memory CD8 clonotypes were shared across a few donors. Based on pairwise subsampling, the degree of clonotype sharing among donors was expected to be affected by sequencing depth. Because the study included a small number of donors, the genetic and exposure-history diversity represented was limited. Sampling was restricted to blood, and TCR repertoires in tissues likely differ from the TCR repertoires found in blood.

The donors were healthy, HIV-negative adults with no recently reported acute infections or vaccinations. Every donor was a Caucasian adult residing in Nashville, Tennessee, USA. CD4+ T cells were enriched through magnetic negative selection, after which naive cells were positively selected on CD45RA and the remaining negative fraction served as the memory subset. Blood was collected by leukapheresis, and PBMCs were isolated by Ficoll-Histopaque density gradient centrifugation and then cryopreserved in liquid nitrogen vapor phase. Analytical flow cytometry was used to check the purity and quantity of each magnetically sorted T cell population. Genomic DNA was isolated from every sorted fraction and measured by UV absorbance on a Nanodrop 2000c. About this clone itself: Its antigen is still unknown. Per-nucleotide qualities are absent, and no much larger clonotype sits a single base away.

TCR CDR3 regions were amplified from genomic DNA by multiplex PCR using the deep immunoSEQ assay. For each cell subset, the extracted genomic DNA was distributed evenly across all wells of several immunoSEQ 96-well plates, and each plate served as one replicate. For sorted subsets, about 220 ng of genomic DNA, equivalent to 25,000 to 30,000 T cell genomes, went into each replicate PCR. Purified libraries were quantified with a Qubit 3.0 fluorometer, sized on a Bioanalyzer 2100, and re-quantified with the KAPA Library Quantification kit. Every immunoSEQ 96-well plate was sequenced on a separate single-read 150-cycle Illumina NextSeq 550 flow cell. The paper's processing steps were these. Because the immunoSEQ output included only junctional sequences and no quality scores, the filtering could not be the same as the filtering used for full-length reads. To assign V/J genes and CDR3, sequences were annotated against IMGT germline references using PyIR, a Python wrapper for IgBLAST v1.9. Reads with weak V/J assignments (E-value above 1e-6), missing CDR3, stop codons, out-of-frame junctions, or ambiguous translated residues were removed. A V3J clonotype was defined by an identical inferred V gene, J gene, and CDR3 amino acid sequence. To compute the percentage overlap between repertoires, the number of shared unique clonotypes was divided by the size of the smaller repertoire. Three approaches were used to assess repertoire richness: RTK rarefaction, the Chao1 estimator, and Recon v2.1 estimates of unobserved clonotypes. OLGA was used to compute generation probabilities for all TCRbeta clonotypes that the gDNA method yielded from four donors. In TCRdb, the immuneACCESS table is reduced to in-frame sequences with V and J assigned. These tables do not hold every clone; where another copy was compared, an unresolved V gene accounts for under half, and the others remain unexplained. That table is the source of V, J and clone size, and D and trimming were worked out from the DNA. The sample includes 2 million to 2.5 million clones, with almost 96% observed a single time. Of the sample, around 0.13% falls within the top ten clones.

Relative to germline, V is 10 bases shorter and J is 14 bases shorter, with 13 bases between their ends. As encoded in the germline V gene, CDR1 is MDHEN while CDR2 is SYDVKM. There are 9 amino acids in the CDR3, from cysteine to phenylalanine inclusive. The kept DNA is CDR3 alone, 27 bases in frame from the first base. The rearranged segments are TRBV28 and TRBJ2-3, with TRBD1 tentatively as D gene (6 bases match). The sample taken for sequencing was naive CD4+ T cells sorted from blood. The cell subset or site label, read with the paper, signifies: CD45RA+ positively selected. The clonotype comes from a young man in good health. The DNA sequence follows: TGTGCCATCGAAGACAGGTTGTATTTT. It is translated as CAIEDRLYF.